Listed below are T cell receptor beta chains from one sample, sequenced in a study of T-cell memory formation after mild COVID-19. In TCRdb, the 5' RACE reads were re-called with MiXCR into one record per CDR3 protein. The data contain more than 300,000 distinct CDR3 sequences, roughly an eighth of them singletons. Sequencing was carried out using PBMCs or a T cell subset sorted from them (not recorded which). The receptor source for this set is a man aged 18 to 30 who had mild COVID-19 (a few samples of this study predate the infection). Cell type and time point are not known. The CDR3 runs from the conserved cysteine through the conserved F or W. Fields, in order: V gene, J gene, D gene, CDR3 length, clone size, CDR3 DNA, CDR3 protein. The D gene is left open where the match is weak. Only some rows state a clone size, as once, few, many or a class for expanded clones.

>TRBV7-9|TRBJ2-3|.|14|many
TGTGCCAGCAGCTTACTGCATAGCACAGATACGCAGTATTTT
CASSLLHSTDTQYF
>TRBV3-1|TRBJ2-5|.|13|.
TGTGCCAGCAGCCGCCAAAGGGGAGAGACCCAGTACTTC
CASSRQRGETQYF
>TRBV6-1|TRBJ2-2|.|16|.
TGTGCCAGCAGTGATTGGGCTGGGATCCTAACCGGGGAGCTGTTTTTT
CASSDWAGILTGELFF
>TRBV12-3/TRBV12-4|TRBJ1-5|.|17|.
TGTGCCAGCAGCGTGGGGTGGGGCAGTAATAGCAATCAGCCCCAGCATTTT
CASSVGWGSNSNQPQHF
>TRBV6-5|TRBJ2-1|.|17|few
TGTGCCAGCAGTTACCGGGTGGGGTCCAGCTCCTACAATGAGCAGTTCTTC
CASSYRVGSSSYNEQFF
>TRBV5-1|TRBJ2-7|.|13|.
TGCGCCAGCAGCTTGGCCGCGGGTAACGAGCAGTACTTC
CASSLAAGNEQYF
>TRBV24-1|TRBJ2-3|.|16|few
TGTGCCACCAGTGTCGCCTCCCGGGCACTCACAGATACGCAGTATTTT
CATSVASRALTDTQYF
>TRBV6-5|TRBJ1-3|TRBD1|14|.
TGTGCCAGCCAACAGGGGCTCGGGGGAAACACCATATATTTT
CASQQGLGGNTIYF
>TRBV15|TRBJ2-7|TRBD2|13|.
TGTGCCACCAGCAGAGGACTAGCTGGGGAGCAGTACTTC
CATSRGLAGEQYF
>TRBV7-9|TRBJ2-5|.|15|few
TGTGCCAGCAGCTTAGGGTCACTAGAGGGGGAGACCCAGTACTTC
CASSLGSLEGETQYF
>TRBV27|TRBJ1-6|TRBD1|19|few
TGTGCCAGCAGTGTCAGGGGGTTGGTACGAGACTCCTATAATTCACCCCTCCACTTT
CASSVRGLVRDSYNSPLHF
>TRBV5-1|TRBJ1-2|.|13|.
TGCGCCAGCAGCTTGGAGCCACGGGATGGCTACACCTTC
CASSLEPRDGYTF
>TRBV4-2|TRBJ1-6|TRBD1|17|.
TGTGCCAGCAGCCAAGATCCGACAGGGGGTTTTAATTCACCCCTCCACTTT
CASSQDPTGGFNSPLHF
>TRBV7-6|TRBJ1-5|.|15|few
TGTGCCAGCAGCTTAGACCAGGGGCGCAATCAGCCCCAGCATTTT
CASSLDQGRNQPQHF
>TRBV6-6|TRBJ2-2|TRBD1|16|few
TGTGCCAGCAGTTACGGGGGGACAGGGAACACCGGGGAGCTGTTTTTT
CASSYGGTGNTGELFF
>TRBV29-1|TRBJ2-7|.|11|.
TGCAGCGTCGGGTACTCCTACGAGCAGTACTTC
CSVGYSYEQYF
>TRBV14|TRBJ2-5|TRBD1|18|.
TGTGCCAGCAGCCCTGGGAGGACAGGGCGAGGGTACGGAGAGACCCAGTACTTC
CASSPGRTGRGYGETQYF
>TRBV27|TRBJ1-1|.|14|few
TGTGCCAGCAGTTTATTGGCACCGAACACTGAAGCTTTCTTT
CASSLLAPNTEAFF
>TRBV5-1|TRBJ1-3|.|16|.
TGCGCCAGCTCCCAGTGGGGGGCAGTAACTGGAAACACCATATATTTT
CASSQWGAVTGNTIYF
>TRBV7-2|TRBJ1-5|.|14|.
TGTGCCAGCAGCTTAGAACCTAATGTTCAGCCCCAGCATTTT
CASSLEPNVQPQHF
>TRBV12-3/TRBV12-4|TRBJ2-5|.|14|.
TGTGCCAGCAGTTTCGCGGGACCCTCGGAGACCCAGTACTTC
CASSFAGPSETQYF
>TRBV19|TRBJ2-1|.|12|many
TGTGCCAGTAAAGACTATTTCCATGAGCAGTTCTTC
CASKDYFHEQFF
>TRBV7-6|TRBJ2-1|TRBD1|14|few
TGTGCCAGCAGCTTAAGGACAGGGGCGGATGAGCAGTTCTTC
CASSLRTGADEQFF
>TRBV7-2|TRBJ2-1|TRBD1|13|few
TGTGCCAGCAGCTACCCTCGACAGGGTGAGCAGTTCTTC
CASSYPRQGEQFF
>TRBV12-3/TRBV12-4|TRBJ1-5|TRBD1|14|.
TGTGCCAGCACAAGAACAGGGGTAATCACGCCCCAGCATTTT
CASTRTGVITPQHF
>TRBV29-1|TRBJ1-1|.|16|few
TGCAGCGTTTTTGGTGTAAAGCAGGGACTGAACACTGAAGCTTTCTTT
CSVFGVKQGLNTEAFF
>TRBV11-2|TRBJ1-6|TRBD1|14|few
TGTGCCAGCAGCCTCGCCGGGACAGCCTCACCCCTCCACTTT
CASSLAGTASPLHF
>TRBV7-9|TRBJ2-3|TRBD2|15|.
TGTGCCAGCAGCCTATGGACTAGCGGTTCAGATACGCAGTATTTT
CASSLWTSGSDTQYF
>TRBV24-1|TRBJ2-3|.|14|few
TGTGCCACCAGTGTTCAGGTGGGGTCAGATACGCAGTATTTT
CATSVQVGSDTQYF
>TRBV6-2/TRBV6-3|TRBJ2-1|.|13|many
TGTGCCAGCAGTTACAGGGAAAACAATGAGCAGTTCTTC
CASSYRENNEQFF
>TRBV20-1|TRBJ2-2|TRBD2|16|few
TGCAGTGCTAGATGGGTAGAGCGGGGGGGCACCGGGGAGCTGTTTTTT
CSARWVERGGTGELFF